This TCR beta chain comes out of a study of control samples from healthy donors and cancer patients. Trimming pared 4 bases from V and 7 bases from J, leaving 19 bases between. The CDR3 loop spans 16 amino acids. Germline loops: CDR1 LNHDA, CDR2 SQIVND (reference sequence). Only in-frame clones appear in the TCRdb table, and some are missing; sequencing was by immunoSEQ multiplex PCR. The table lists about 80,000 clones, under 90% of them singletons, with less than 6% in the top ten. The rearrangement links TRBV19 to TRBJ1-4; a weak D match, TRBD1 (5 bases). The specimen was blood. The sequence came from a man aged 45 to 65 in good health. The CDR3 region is CASSTGSTVGSEKLFF. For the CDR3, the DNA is TGTGCCAGTAGTACGGGGTCGACAGTAGGGAGTGAAAAACTGTTTTTT.